The rows below give T cell receptor beta chains drawn from one sample of a study of T cell responses to AZD1222 COVID-19 vaccine. Using immunoSEQ multiplex PCR, the repertoire was profiled, and TCRdb retains in-frame clones only, with some absent. This sample has 40,000 to 60,000 clones, with approximately 79% found just once. The sequenced sample was peripheral blood, obtained on day 0 of MenACWY control vaccination. These receptors were obtained from an adult in good health. The CDR3 runs from the conserved cysteine through the conserved F or W. The order of the fields is CDR3 protein, CDR3 DNA, clone size, J gene, V gene, CDR3 length, D gene. A D gene is named only where the DNA matches it firmly. Only some rows state a clone size, as once, few, many or a class for expanded clones.

cdr3_aa: CATSRDTGANVLTF; cdr3_nt: TGTGCCACCAGCAGAGATACTGGGGCCAACGTCCTGACTTTC; clone_size: NA; j_call: TRBJ2-6; v_call: TRBV15; cdr3_length: 14; d_call: NA
cdr3_aa: CASSERVSSEQYF; cdr3_nt: TGCGCCAGCAGTGAGCGGGTTTCAAGTGAGCAGTACTTC; clone_size: NA; j_call: TRBJ2-7; v_call: TRBV10-1; cdr3_length: 13; d_call: NA
cdr3_aa: CSGGAYNEQFF; cdr3_nt: TGTAGCGGGGGGGCCTACAATGAGCAGTTCTTC; clone_size: few; j_call: TRBJ2-1; v_call: TRBV30; cdr3_length: 11; d_call: TRBD2
cdr3_aa: CASRPGLRTEAFF; cdr3_nt: TGTGCCAGCAGACCGGGTCTACGCACTGAAGCTTTCTTT; clone_size: medium-sized; j_call: TRBJ1-1; v_call: TRBV6-5; cdr3_length: 13; d_call: NA
cdr3_aa: CASSPDRYQPQHF; cdr3_nt: TGTGCCAGCAGCCCCGACAGGTATCAGCCCCAGCATTTT; clone_size: once; j_call: TRBJ1-5; v_call: TRBV7-2; cdr3_length: 13; d_call: NA
cdr3_aa: CASSLLGARSGGDTQYF; cdr3_nt: TGCGCCAGCAGCCTCCTAGGGGCGAGGAGCGGGGGTGATACGCAGTATTTT; clone_size: NA; j_call: TRBJ2-3; v_call: TRBV4-1; cdr3_length: 17; d_call: TRBD2
cdr3_aa: CASSRLAGDRDTQYF; cdr3_nt: TGTGCCAGTAGCCGACTAGCGGGAGACAGAGATACGCAGTATTTT; clone_size: few; j_call: TRBJ2-3; v_call: TRBV19; cdr3_length: 15; d_call: TRBD2
cdr3_aa: CASSPRGLYYNEQFF; cdr3_nt: TGTGCCAGTAGCCCCCGGGGGTTGTACTACAATGAGCAGTTCTTC; clone_size: NA; j_call: TRBJ2-1; v_call: TRBV19; cdr3_length: 15; d_call: NA
cdr3_aa: CASSWTLAGGDYEQYF; cdr3_nt: TGCGCCAGCAGCTGGACCCTAGCGGGAGGGGACTACGAGCAGTACTTC; clone_size: NA; j_call: TRBJ2-7; v_call: TRBV5-1; cdr3_length: 16; d_call: TRBD2
cdr3_aa: CASRALKSSQETQYF; cdr3_nt: TGTGCCAGCAGAGCTCTCAAATCGAGCCAAGAGACCCAGTACTTC; clone_size: NA; j_call: TRBJ2-5; v_call: TRBV7-6; cdr3_length: 15; d_call: NA
cdr3_aa: CASSSGGHGYTF; cdr3_nt: TGCGCCAGCAGTTCGGGGGGCCATGGCTACACCTTC; clone_size: NA; j_call: TRBJ1-2; v_call: TRBV5-1; cdr3_length: 12; d_call: NA
cdr3_aa: CASSKDRGPSGNTIYF; cdr3_nt: TGCGCCAGCAGCAAGGACAGGGGGCCCTCTGGAAACACCATATATTTT; clone_size: NA; j_call: TRBJ1-3; v_call: TRBV5-1; cdr3_length: 16; d_call: TRBD1
cdr3_aa: CASSEGLGGQPQHF; cdr3_nt: TGTGCCAGCAGTGAGGGACTCGGAGGACAGCCCCAGCATTTT; clone_size: NA; j_call: TRBJ1-5; v_call: TRBV2; cdr3_length: 14; d_call: NA
cdr3_aa: CASSDSRGATDTQYF; cdr3_nt: TGTGCCAGCAGTGACTCGCGGGGGGCCACAGATACGCAGTATTTT; clone_size: NA; j_call: TRBJ2-3; v_call: TRBV6-4; cdr3_length: 15; d_call: TRBD2
cdr3_aa: CASSLNGQGDTEAFF; cdr3_nt: TGCGCCAGCAGCTTAAATGGACAGGGGGACACTGAAGCTTTCTTT; clone_size: once; j_call: TRBJ1-1; v_call: TRBV5-1; cdr3_length: 15; d_call: TRBD1
cdr3_aa: CASRKGLAGPYNEQFF; cdr3_nt: TGTGCCAGCAGGAAGGGACTAGCGGGACCCTACAATGAGCAGTTCTTC; clone_size: NA; j_call: TRBJ2-1; v_call: TRBV27; cdr3_length: 16; d_call: TRBD2
cdr3_aa: CASSLTLTGDTGELFF; cdr3_nt: TGTGCCAGCAGCTTAACCTTGACCGGGGACACCGGGGAGCTGTTTTTT; clone_size: NA; j_call: TRBJ2-2; v_call: TRBV5-5; cdr3_length: 16; d_call: NA
cdr3_aa: CATLAGTDNSPLHF; cdr3_nt: TGTGCCACCCTAGCCGGGACAGATAATTCACCCCTCCACTTT; clone_size: NA; j_call: TRBJ1-6; v_call: TRBV6-5; cdr3_length: 14; d_call: TRBD1
cdr3_aa: CASSLAFTDTQYF; cdr3_nt: TGTGCCAGCAGCTTAGCGTTCACAGATACGCAGTATTTT; clone_size: NA; j_call: TRBJ2-3; v_call: TRBV7-9; cdr3_length: 13; d_call: NA
cdr3_aa: CASSIDPGETLHF; cdr3_nt: TGTGCCAGTAGTATAGATCCCGGCGAGACCCTCCACTTT; clone_size: NA; j_call: TRBJ1-6; v_call: TRBV19; cdr3_length: 13; d_call: NA
cdr3_aa: CASSKQGNQPQHF; cdr3_nt: TGTGCCAGCAGCAAACAGGGAAATCAGCCCCAGCATTTT; clone_size: NA; j_call: TRBJ1-5; v_call: TRBV6-5; cdr3_length: 13; d_call: NA
cdr3_aa: CASKGTHNSPLHF; cdr3_nt: TGTGCCAGCAAAGGGACCCACAATTCACCCCTCCACTTT; clone_size: few; j_call: TRBJ1-6; v_call: TRBV25-1; cdr3_length: 13; d_call: NA
cdr3_aa: CASSRGARAKNIQYF; cdr3_nt: TGTGCCAGCAGTCGGGGAGCAAGGGCCAAAAACATTCAGTACTTC; clone_size: NA; j_call: TRBJ2-4; v_call: TRBV14; cdr3_length: 15; d_call: NA
cdr3_aa: CASSAETGYGNTIYF; cdr3_nt: TGTGCCAGCAGCGCGGAGACAGGGTACGGAAACACCATATATTTT; clone_size: few; j_call: TRBJ1-3; v_call: TRBV9; cdr3_length: 15; d_call: TRBD1
cdr3_aa: CSARLEGQHF; cdr3_nt: TGCAGTGCTAGGTTAGAGGGGCAGCATTTT; clone_size: once; j_call: TRBJ1-5; v_call: TRBV20-1; cdr3_length: 10; d_call: NA
cdr3_aa: CASRVSAEQFF; cdr3_nt: TGTGCCAGCCGCGTATCGGCTGAGCAGTTCTTC; clone_size: NA; j_call: TRBJ2-1; v_call: TRBV12-3/TRBV12-4; cdr3_length: 11; d_call: NA
cdr3_aa: CASSLWGQGISSSGNTIYF; cdr3_nt: TGCGCCAGCAGCTTGTGGGGACAGGGGATTTCCTCCTCTGGAAACACCATATATTTT; clone_size: NA; j_call: TRBJ1-3; v_call: TRBV5-1; cdr3_length: 19; d_call: TRBD1
cdr3_aa: CASSQEAGSEAFF; cdr3_nt: TGTGCCAGCAGCCAAGAGGCAGGGTCTGAAGCTTTCTTT; clone_size: once; j_call: TRBJ1-1; v_call: TRBV14; cdr3_length: 13; d_call: NA
cdr3_aa: CASSEIMKNEQFF; cdr3_nt: TGTGCCAGCAGTGAAATTATGAAGAATGAGCAGTTCTTC; clone_size: NA; j_call: TRBJ2-1; v_call: TRBV6-1; cdr3_length: 13; d_call: NA
cdr3_aa: CASSNGQGNTIYF; cdr3_nt: TGTGCCAGCAGCAACGGACAGGGAAACACCATATATTTT; clone_size: NA; j_call: TRBJ1-3; v_call: TRBV7-2; cdr3_length: 13; d_call: NA
cdr3_aa: CASSSPGQVLNTEAFF; cdr3_nt: TGTGCCAGCAGTTCCCCGGGACAAGTTCTGAACACTGAAGCTTTCTTT; clone_size: NA; j_call: TRBJ1-1; v_call: TRBV28; cdr3_length: 16; d_call: NA
cdr3_aa: CASRDLTAGLDGYTF; cdr3_nt: TGTGCCAGCAGGGACCTCACGGCAGGGTTAGATGGCTACACCTTC; clone_size: NA; j_call: TRBJ1-2; v_call: TRBV6-6; cdr3_length: 15; d_call: NA
cdr3_aa: CASSLVLLGSGNTIYF; cdr3_nt: TGTGCCAGCAGCTTAGTCCTTTTAGGGTCTGGAAACACCATATATTTT; clone_size: NA; j_call: TRBJ1-3; v_call: TRBV11-2; cdr3_length: 16; d_call: NA
cdr3_aa: CASSGGVYTEAFF; cdr3_nt: TGCGCCAGTTCAGGGGGAGTCTACACTGAAGCTTTCTTT; clone_size: NA; j_call: TRBJ1-1; v_call: TRBV10-1; cdr3_length: 13; d_call: TRBD1
cdr3_aa: CASSSSGGLSYEQYF; cdr3_nt: TGTGCCAGCAGTTCTAGCGGGGGCCTCTCCTACGAGCAGTACTTC; clone_size: NA; j_call: TRBJ2-7; v_call: TRBV6-5; cdr3_length: 15; d_call: TRBD2
cdr3_aa: CASSLPNQPQHF; cdr3_nt: TGTGCCAGCAGCCTGCCTAATCAGCCCCAGCATTTT; clone_size: NA; j_call: TRBJ1-5; v_call: TRBV7-9; cdr3_length: 12; d_call: NA
cdr3_aa: CASTGQAVNSPLHF; cdr3_nt: TGTGCCAGCACTGGACAGGCCGTTAATTCACCCCTCCACTTT; clone_size: few; j_call: TRBJ1-6; v_call: TRBV2; cdr3_length: 14; d_call: TRBD1
cdr3_aa: CASSPPEGVHEKLFF; cdr3_nt: TGTGCCAGCTCACCACCAGAAGGGGTTCATGAAAAACTGTTTTTT; clone_size: NA; j_call: TRBJ1-4; v_call: TRBV18; cdr3_length: 15; d_call: NA
cdr3_aa: CAWSVGDKLRNQPQHF; cdr3_nt: TGTGCCTGGAGTGTAGGGGACAAACTCCGGAATCAGCCCCAGCATTTT; clone_size: NA; j_call: TRBJ1-5; v_call: TRBV30; cdr3_length: 16; d_call: NA
cdr3_aa: CASSAGTGGVDNEKLFF; cdr3_nt: TGTGCCAGCAGTGCCGGGACAGGGGGCGTTGATAATGAAAAACTGTTTTTT; clone_size: NA; j_call: TRBJ1-4; v_call: TRBV25-1; cdr3_length: 17; d_call: TRBD1
cdr3_aa: CSVETGGLGEQYF; cdr3_nt: TGCAGCGTTGAAACGGGAGGGCTTGGCGAGCAGTACTTC; clone_size: NA; j_call: TRBJ2-7; v_call: TRBV29-1; cdr3_length: 13; d_call: TRBD2
cdr3_aa: CAWAGANYGYTF; cdr3_nt: TGTGCTTGGGCAGGGGCGAACTATGGCTACACCTTC; clone_size: NA; j_call: TRBJ1-2; v_call: TRBV2; cdr3_length: 12; d_call: NA
cdr3_aa: CASSLKAGGAVENSPLHF; cdr3_nt: TGCGCCAGCAGCTTGAAGGCAGGGGGCGCCGTAGAAAATTCACCCCTCCACTTT; clone_size: NA; j_call: TRBJ1-6; v_call: TRBV5-1; cdr3_length: 18; d_call: TRBD1
cdr3_aa: CASSADTTYGYTF; cdr3_nt: TGTGCCAGCAGCGCGGACACGACCTATGGCTACACCTTC; clone_size: few; j_call: TRBJ1-2; v_call: TRBV9; cdr3_length: 13; d_call: NA
cdr3_aa: CASSPQGASDTQYF; cdr3_nt: TGTGCCAGCAGCCCACAGGGGGCATCTGATACGCAGTATTTT; clone_size: few; j_call: TRBJ2-3; v_call: TRBV3-1/TRBV3-2; cdr3_length: 14; d_call: TRBD1
cdr3_aa: CASSQTGIEGYTF; cdr3_nt: TGTGCCAGCAGCCAAACAGGGATCGAGGGCTACACCTTC; clone_size: NA; j_call: TRBJ1-2; v_call: TRBV28; cdr3_length: 13; d_call: NA
cdr3_aa: CAWSRSSRRNTEAFF; cdr3_nt: TGTGCCTGGAGTAGGTCCTCTCGGAGGAACACTGAAGCTTTCTTT; clone_size: NA; j_call: TRBJ1-1; v_call: TRBV30; cdr3_length: 15; d_call: NA
cdr3_aa: CASSYDARGRTGELFF; cdr3_nt: TGTGCCAGCAGTTACGACGCACGCGGGAGGACCGGGGAGCTGTTTTTT; clone_size: NA; j_call: TRBJ2-2; v_call: TRBV6-5; cdr3_length: 16; d_call: TRBD2
cdr3_aa: CASSLTLNTEAFF; cdr3_nt: TGTGCCAGCAGCTTAACCCTGAACACTGAAGCTTTCTTT; clone_size: few; j_call: TRBJ1-1; v_call: TRBV7-9; cdr3_length: 13; d_call: NA
cdr3_aa: CASKSTGARNGQPQHF; cdr3_nt: TGTGCCAGCAAATCTACAGGGGCCCGGAATGGACAGCCCCAGCATTTT; clone_size: NA; j_call: TRBJ1-5; v_call: TRBV28; cdr3_length: 16; d_call: TRBD1
cdr3_aa: CASSEQQVWNSPLHF; cdr3_nt: TGTGCCAGCAGCGAACAACAGGTTTGGAATTCACCCCTCCACTTT; clone_size: NA; j_call: TRBJ1-6; v_call: TRBV2; cdr3_length: 15; d_call: NA
cdr3_aa: CASSPSGRAETQYF; cdr3_nt: TGTGCCAGCTCACCGAGCGGGAGGGCAGAGACCCAGTACTTC; clone_size: NA; j_call: TRBJ2-5; v_call: TRBV18; cdr3_length: 14; d_call: TRBD2